The clone carrying this T cell receptor beta chain has a handful of counts. The target antigen is unknown. V was pared by 0 bases and J by 0 bases, with 3 bases of the junction left unmatched. This CDR3 has 15 amino acids. Germline V gene lookup returns CDR1 DFQATT and CDR2 SNEGSKA (reference sequence). This record comes from a study of vaccination and CD4 T cells after COVID-19. Oncomine TCR Beta short-read sequencing was applied to DNA from cultured CD4+ T cells. Each CDR3 protein gets one entry after TCRdb re-called the PCR reads with MiXCR. The sample yields about 15,000 distinct CDR3 sequences, 43% seen once. Sample treatment: approximately 9-day PBMC culture with coronavirus spike peptide pools or control peptides (ViraFEST assay).

This chain links TRBV20-1 with TRBJ2-3; 7 bases are a match to TRBD2. The TCR was taken from a human donor who had recovered from COVID-19. The sequenced material came from CD4+ T cells from blood, cultured in vitro. The DNA for the CDR3 is TGCAGTGCTAGAGATCGGCGGGGGAGCACAGATACGCAGTATTTT. Translation gives CSARDRRGSTDTQYF.